The following is a T cell receptor (beta chain) sequence with its context. In germline, CDR1 is SGHTA, CDR2 FQGNSA. This CDR3 has 14 amino acids. V lost 2 bases to trimming and J lost 1 base, with 8 bases between them. This sample stems from a study of chemoradiotherapy in HPV16-positive cancers. The repertoire was sequenced with immunoSEQ multiplex PCR; TCRdb's copy has only in-frame clones and lacks some. The profile covers 30,000 to 50,000 clones, with around 82% appearing a single time and about 5.5% taken by the ten largest. This chain joins TRBV7-2 and TRBJ1-1; the D is unclear. The sequenced sample was blood, obtained from a patient who underwent chemoradiotherapy. The sequence was collected from a human donor with HPV-associated anogenital cancer. CDR3 in amino acids: CASSLRRGNTEAFF. CDR3 sequence (DNA): TGTGCCAGCAGCTTAAGAAGAGGGAACACTGAAGCTTTCTTT.